The rows below give T cell receptor beta chains drawn from one sample of a study of technical replicates of blood from several donors. The method was immunoSEQ multiplex PCR; TCRdb's version includes in-frame clones alone and lacks a portion of them. The sample holds about 75,000 clones, approximately 97% seen once. Sequences were obtained from T cells isolated from PBMCs. These receptors came from a human donor in good health. Both conserved end residues are part of each CDR3. D genes are given only for firm matches. Expanded clones are given a class, and other clones once, few, many or no size at all.

abundance: NA; j_gene: TRBJ1-2; v_gene: TRBV19; d_gene: TRBD1; CDR3nt: TGTGCCACTAGTTCCATGGGAGAACAGGGGGACCTTAATGGCTACACCTTC; CDR3aa: CATSSMGEQGDLNGYTF
abundance: NA; j_gene: TRBJ2-7; v_gene: TRBV7-9; d_gene: NA; CDR3nt: TGTGCCAGCAGCTTAGGGGGGCTGTCCTACGAGCAGTACTTC; CDR3aa: CASSLGGLSYEQYF
abundance: NA; j_gene: TRBJ1-1; v_gene: TRBV7-6; d_gene: NA; CDR3nt: TGTGCCAGCAGCTTATATGATGGGGGCGGTGAAGCTTTCTTT; CDR3aa: CASSLYDGGGEAFF
abundance: NA; j_gene: TRBJ1-1; v_gene: TRBV19; d_gene: NA; CDR3nt: TGTGCCAGTAGTAGGTGGGAGAAGGGGAACACTGAAGCTTTCTTT; CDR3aa: CASSRWEKGNTEAFF
abundance: NA; j_gene: TRBJ2-1; v_gene: TRBV9; d_gene: TRBD2; CDR3nt: TGTGCCAGCAGCGGGACTAGCAATGAGCAGTTCTTC; CDR3aa: CASSGTSNEQFF
abundance: NA; j_gene: TRBJ1-5; v_gene: TRBV19; d_gene: NA; CDR3nt: TGTGCCAGTAGTATTGCCCAATCGGCATATCGTTCGGGTCAGCCCCAGCATTTT; CDR3aa: CASSIAQSAYRSGQPQHF
abundance: NA; j_gene: TRBJ1-2; v_gene: TRBV30; d_gene: NA; CDR3nt: TGTGCCTGGAGTACGACAGGACTCGTCCATGGCTACACCTTC; CDR3aa: CAWSTTGLVHGYTF
abundance: NA; j_gene: TRBJ2-5; v_gene: TRBV29-1; d_gene: NA; CDR3nt: TGCAGCGGGGCTGAAGAGACCCAGTACTTC; CDR3aa: CSGAEETQYF
abundance: NA; j_gene: TRBJ2-3; v_gene: TRBV19; d_gene: TRBD1; CDR3nt: TGTGCCAGTGGACAGGTCACAGATACGCAGTATTTT; CDR3aa: CASGQVTDTQYF
abundance: NA; j_gene: TRBJ2-1; v_gene: TRBV9; d_gene: TRBD2; CDR3nt: TGTGCCAGCAGCGTAGCGGGAGGCCCCTACAATGAGCAGTTCTTC; CDR3aa: CASSVAGGPYNEQFF
abundance: NA; j_gene: TRBJ2-4; v_gene: TRBV28; d_gene: TRBD1; CDR3nt: TGTGCCAGGCCATACAGGGGGCGAGCCAAAAACATTCAGTACTTC; CDR3aa: CARPYRGRAKNIQYF
abundance: once; j_gene: TRBJ1-1; v_gene: TRBV29-1; d_gene: NA; CDR3nt: TGCAGCGTTGAAGTTCCGTCCCTACCAGGGGCGGCTGAAGCTTTCTTT; CDR3aa: CSVEVPSLPGAAEAFF
abundance: NA; j_gene: TRBJ1-1; v_gene: TRBV15; d_gene: TRBD1; CDR3nt: TGTGCCACCAGCAGCGATAGGGGGCTGTACACTGAAGCTTTCTTT; CDR3aa: CATSSDRGLYTEAFF
abundance: NA; j_gene: TRBJ2-7; v_gene: TRBV4-1; d_gene: TRBD2; CDR3nt: TGCGCCAGCAGCCGGGGAGGGGTACCCTACGAGCAGTACTTC; CDR3aa: CASSRGGVPYEQYF
abundance: NA; j_gene: TRBJ1-5; v_gene: TRBV2; d_gene: TRBD1; CDR3nt: TGTGCCAGCACAGACAGGGGGAACAATCAGCCCCAGCATTTT; CDR3aa: CASTDRGNNQPQHF
abundance: NA; j_gene: TRBJ1-1; v_gene: TRBV18; d_gene: NA; CDR3nt: TGTGCCAGCTCACCAACAGTGAGAGGGCAAGCTTTCTTT; CDR3aa: CASSPTVRGQAFF
abundance: NA; j_gene: TRBJ1-1; v_gene: TRBV19; d_gene: NA; CDR3nt: TGTGCCAGTACTCGGGAGTTGAGAACTGAAGCTTTCTTT; CDR3aa: CASTRELRTEAFF
abundance: NA; j_gene: TRBJ2-1; v_gene: TRBV5-6; d_gene: NA; CDR3nt: TGTGCCAGCAGCTTGTTACTGGAGGCCCTCTCCTACAATGAGCAGTTCTTC; CDR3aa: CASSLLLEALSYNEQFF
abundance: NA; j_gene: TRBJ2-7; v_gene: TRBV27; d_gene: TRBD2; CDR3nt: TGTGCCAGCAGTTTGGGACTAGCCTACGAGCAGTACTTC; CDR3aa: CASSLGLAYEQYF
abundance: NA; j_gene: TRBJ1-1; v_gene: TRBV6-5; d_gene: NA; CDR3nt: TGTGCCAGCATCGGCCAGGGCAACACTGAAGCTTTCTTT; CDR3aa: CASIGQGNTEAFF
abundance: NA; j_gene: TRBJ2-5; v_gene: TRBV6-1; d_gene: TRBD2; CDR3nt: TGTGCCAGCAGTGTGGTAGCGGGAGACCCAGAGACCCAGTACTTC; CDR3aa: CASSVVAGDPETQYF
abundance: NA; j_gene: TRBJ2-5; v_gene: TRBV7-8; d_gene: TRBD1; CDR3nt: TGTGCCAGCAGCTCCGCTGGAGGGACAGGGGGCGCGAAGACCCAGTACTTC; CDR3aa: CASSSAGGTGGAKTQYF
abundance: NA; j_gene: TRBJ2-3; v_gene: TRBV7-2; d_gene: NA; CDR3nt: TGTGCCAGCAGCTTAGCGGGAGTCGCGACAGATACGCAGTATTTT; CDR3aa: CASSLAGVATDTQYF
abundance: NA; j_gene: TRBJ1-5; v_gene: TRBV6-5; d_gene: TRBD1; CDR3nt: TGTGCCAGCAGAACTACAGGGGTGGGAAATCAGCCCCAGCATTTT; CDR3aa: CASRTTGVGNQPQHF
abundance: NA; j_gene: TRBJ2-1; v_gene: TRBV28; d_gene: NA; CDR3nt: TGTGCCAGCAGTTCTGCCGGGGAAGGAAACGGTAATGAGCAGTTCTTC; CDR3aa: CASSSAGEGNGNEQFF
abundance: NA; j_gene: TRBJ2-7; v_gene: TRBV6-6; d_gene: NA; CDR3nt: TGTGCCAGCAGTTACTCGACAGTAAACCACGAGCAGTACTTC; CDR3aa: CASSYSTVNHEQYF
abundance: NA; j_gene: TRBJ2-5; v_gene: TRBV11-3; d_gene: TRBD2; CDR3nt: TGTGCCAGCAGACCGGGACTAGCGGAGACCCAGTACTTC; CDR3aa: CASRPGLAETQYF
abundance: NA; j_gene: TRBJ2-5; v_gene: TRBV7-2; d_gene: NA; CDR3nt: TGTGCCAGCAGCCGACAGCCCACCGCGGAGACCCAGTACTTC; CDR3aa: CASSRQPTAETQYF
abundance: NA; j_gene: TRBJ2-7; v_gene: TRBV15; d_gene: TRBD2; CDR3nt: TGTGCCACCAGCAGAGATTGGGCGGGAGCTGGCGAGCAGTACTTC; CDR3aa: CATSRDWAGAGEQYF
abundance: once; j_gene: TRBJ2-7; v_gene: TRBV28; d_gene: TRBD1; CDR3nt: TGTGCCAGCAGCCAGCCGGGACAGGGGGGACTTAAGCAGTACTTC; CDR3aa: CASSQPGQGGLKQYF
abundance: NA; j_gene: TRBJ2-5; v_gene: TRBV29-1; d_gene: NA; CDR3nt: TGCAGCAGCAGACTAGTGGGAGAGGAGACCCAGTACTTC; CDR3aa: CSSRLVGEETQYF
abundance: NA; j_gene: TRBJ2-1; v_gene: TRBV9; d_gene: NA; CDR3nt: TGTGCCAGCAGCGTATCAGGGTTAGCGGAGTACAATGAGCAGTTCTTC; CDR3aa: CASSVSGLAEYNEQFF
abundance: NA; j_gene: TRBJ2-7; v_gene: TRBV29-1; d_gene: TRBD2; CDR3nt: TGCAGCGTTGAAGAGGGGACTAGAGGGTACGAGCAGTACTTC; CDR3aa: CSVEEGTRGYEQYF
abundance: NA; j_gene: TRBJ2-7; v_gene: TRBV10-3; d_gene: TRBD1; CDR3nt: TGTGCCACCGTCCGGGACAGGTTCCCCTACGAGCAGTACTTC; CDR3aa: CATVRDRFPYEQYF
abundance: NA; j_gene: TRBJ2-7; v_gene: TRBV9; d_gene: TRBD2; CDR3nt: TGTGCCAGCAGCTTGGGACTAGCGGGTTACGAGCAGTACTTC; CDR3aa: CASSLGLAGYEQYF
abundance: NA; j_gene: TRBJ2-1; v_gene: TRBV19; d_gene: TRBD2; CDR3nt: TGTGCCAGTAGTACCCGTTTGACTAGCGGGAGTCTCTGGAAGCAGTTCTTC; CDR3aa: CASSTRLTSGSLWKQFF
abundance: NA; j_gene: TRBJ2-7; v_gene: TRBV13; d_gene: NA; CDR3nt: TGTGCCAGCAGCTTAGCCGGGTCCTACGAGCAGTACTTC; CDR3aa: CASSLAGSYEQYF
abundance: NA; j_gene: TRBJ2-1; v_gene: TRBV10-3; d_gene: NA; CDR3nt: TGTGCCATCAGTGAGGGACAGTGGGGTGTAAATGAGCAGTTCTTC; CDR3aa: CAISEGQWGVNEQFF
abundance: NA; j_gene: TRBJ1-1; v_gene: TRBV5-8; d_gene: NA; CDR3nt: TGTGCCAGCAACCGGGTCGTGAACACTGAAGCTTTCTTT; CDR3aa: CASNRVVNTEAFF
abundance: NA; j_gene: TRBJ2-1; v_gene: TRBV9; d_gene: NA; CDR3nt: TGTGCCAGCAGCGCCAGCGGTGACTCCTACAATGAGCAGTTCTTC; CDR3aa: CASSASGDSYNEQFF
abundance: NA; j_gene: TRBJ2-7; v_gene: TRBV6-5; d_gene: NA; CDR3nt: TGTGCCAGCAGTTACTCCTATTCGAGTCCCGAGCAGTACTTC; CDR3aa: CASSYSYSSPEQYF
abundance: NA; j_gene: TRBJ1-5; v_gene: TRBV6-5; d_gene: TRBD1; CDR3nt: TGTGCCAGCAGTTACCGGGGACAGGATAGCAATCAGCCCCAGCATTTT; CDR3aa: CASSYRGQDSNQPQHF
abundance: NA; j_gene: TRBJ1-1; v_gene: TRBV7-3; d_gene: NA; CDR3nt: TGTGCCAGCAGCGAGGGCGGGACCGCTATGAACACTGAAGCTTTCTTT; CDR3aa: CASSEGGTAMNTEAFF